This T cell receptor (beta chain) was identified in a study of T cell responses to AZD1222 COVID-19 vaccine. TCRdb keeps only in-frame clones here, not all; method: immunoSEQ multiplex PCR. Of 110,000 to 150,000 clones in the sample, approximately 93% are singletons; the top ten hold around 5%. Study-wide points: Per reports, nearly half of all spike-specific TCRs target regions that are unmutated in variants.

Remarks on this clone: Its specificity is unknown.

J lost 0 bases, V lost 4 bases, and 4 bases had no gene match. The CDR3 runs 16 residues. This chain connects TRBV5-3 to TRBJ2-3; 11 bases are shared with TRBD2. TRBV5-3 is identified as an open reading frame with a role that is uncertain. The material sequenced was peripheral blood, taken on day 0 of AZD1222 vaccination. The receptor's source is an adult in good health. The CDR3 sequence is CARSRGLAESTDTQYF. CDR3 DNA sequence: TGTGCCAGAAGCCGGGGACTAGCGGAGAGCACAGATACGCAGTATTTT.